Listed below are T cell receptor beta chains from one sample, sequenced in a study of Tregs in tolerant kidney transplant recipients. Produced via immunoSEQ multiplex PCR; TCRdb's table is partial and in-frame only. Among roughly 68,000 clones listed, 80% to 85% were seen once. The sample comprised CD4+ T cells from blood. The origin of the receptors is a human donor in good health. CDR3s include the opening cysteine and the closing phenylalanine or tryptophan. Each record gives: J gene, V gene, CDR3 protein.

TRBJ2-5	TRBV5-6	CASSLLIGETQYF
TRBJ2-2	TRBV5-1	CASSLMGEAGELFF
TRBJ2-3	TRBV29-1	CSVGTGGRLDTQYF
TRBJ2-1	TRBV10-3	CAISETFGDEQFF
TRBJ1-6	TRBV18	CASSQDSYNSPLHF
TRBJ2-1	TRBV9	CASSQRVDNEQFF
TRBJ1-5	TRBV7-2	CASSLGPARRLGNQPQHF
TRBJ2-1	TRBV6-1	CASSQQGGGRGEQFF
TRBJ1-4	TRBV5-1	CASSLRGTADLEKLFF
TRBJ2-1	TRBV5-4	CASSLRTSGLNEQFF
TRBJ1-2	TRBV28	CASSFQGVYGYTF
TRBJ2-3	TRBV5-4	CASSSQNTDTQYF
TRBJ2-1	TRBV7-9	CASSFVAGDPYNEQFF
TRBJ2-1	TRBV7-6	CASSSTVTGSYNEQFF
TRBJ2-5	TRBV2	CATDTPSVETQYF
TRBJ2-5	TRBV7-2	CASSLLGYLGETQYF
TRBJ1-2	TRBV28	CASSGSRRDGYTF
TRBJ2-7	TRBV5-6	CASSPVAGAAGEQYF
TRBJ1-1	TRBV6-5	CASRRGVGTEAFF
TRBJ2-2	TRBV5-4	CASSLGRVNTGELFF
TRBJ1-1	TRBV30	CAWGREEAEAFF
TRBJ2-5	TRBV7-2	CASTPFGGNQETQYF
TRBJ1-4	TRBV6-5	CASSRDNEKLFF
TRBJ2-3	TRBV29-1	CSAKGAADTQYF
TRBJ2-2	TRBV2	CASALRGSTGELFF
TRBJ2-3	TRBV7-2	CASSFGSDPDTQYF
TRBJ2-2	TRBV18	CASSPLGAGETGELFF
TRBJ2-7	TRBV7-8	CASSPGLAELYEQYF
TRBJ1-5	TRBV5-1	CASSLGGTGTNQPQHF
TRBJ2-3	TRBV6-5	CASSPRDTQYF
TRBJ1-2	TRBV5-8	CASSSYGYTF
TRBJ2-7	TRBV14	CASSSRGRYEQYF
TRBJ1-5	TRBV15	CATSRDSDSNQPQHF
TRBJ2-1	TRBV5-6	CASSFLAGVYNEQFF
TRBJ2-2	TRBV7-3	CASSLAGTGELFF
TRBJ2-7	TRBV2	CASVLREVSYEQYF
TRBJ1-4	TRBV6-5	CASRRTGGDEKLFF
TRBJ2-1	TRBV6-6	CASSYLREGDEQFF
TRBJ2-2	TRBV7-2	CASSYLQGAGGELFF
TRBJ2-6	TRBV12-2	CASRLLRSGSGANVLTF
TRBJ1-3	TRBV5-5	CASRAGTAGNTIYF
TRBJ1-1	TRBV30	CAWSGWGSRRYTEAFF